This T cell receptor (beta chain) comes out of a study of cytomegalovirus exposure and HLA in healthy donors. This clone was found a few times. Its antigen is unidentified. V shed 8 bases and J 0 bases; nucleotides not matched to a gene: 11. The CDR3 length is 16 residues. Germline CDR1 is GTSNPN and CDR2 is SVGIG (reference sequence). Study-wide results and limits: Likely technical artifact: a cluster of highly shared sequence variants. Most CMV-associated TCR beta chains were later found to appear HLA-restricted. Fewer N-insertions than the roughly 700-donor mean were reportedly shown by an Asian-associated ancestry cluster in a later analysis.

PCR involved 60 Vbeta and 13 Jbeta primers. Assay used: immunoSEQ multiplex PCR; TCRdb lists only in-frame clones, some missing. The sample lists 95,000 to 150,000 clones, less than 20% occurring once. The genes are TRBV30 and TRBJ2-2; 8 bases are a match to TRBD2. The origin of this receptor is a woman younger than 35 in good health and CMV-seronegative. Sequenced material: PBMCs. DNA of the CDR3: TGTGCCCGGGAGGCTAGCGGGTCGTCGAACACCGGGGAGCTGTTTTTT. Its protein is CAREASGSSNTGELFF.